This T cell receptor beta chain was observed in a study of blood T cell repertoires in COVID-19. Study context: Sources were T cells, B-cell-depleted T cells, or PBMCs; the material itself was cDNA or gDNA.

Germline-derived CDR1 and CDR2 are SGHTA and FQGTGA. The CDR3 has 18 amino acids. Losses at the gene ends were 7 bases for V and 5 bases for J; bases not matched to a gene: 16. The protocol was immunoSEQ multiplex PCR, while the TCRdb copy is restricted to in-frame clones and leaves out a portion. In the table there are 150,000 to 200,000 clones, about 80% of which are singletons. The sequenced sample consisted of peripheral blood. The clonotype comes from a human donor in a cohort sampled during active COVID-19. The V and J genes are TRBV7-3 and TRBJ2-5; 13 bases match TRBD2. The CDR3 loop reads CASTPGLAGVRRRETQYF. CDR3 nucleotide sequence: TGTGCCAGCACCCCCGGACTAGCGGGGGTCCGCCGTCGGGAGACCCAGTACTTC.